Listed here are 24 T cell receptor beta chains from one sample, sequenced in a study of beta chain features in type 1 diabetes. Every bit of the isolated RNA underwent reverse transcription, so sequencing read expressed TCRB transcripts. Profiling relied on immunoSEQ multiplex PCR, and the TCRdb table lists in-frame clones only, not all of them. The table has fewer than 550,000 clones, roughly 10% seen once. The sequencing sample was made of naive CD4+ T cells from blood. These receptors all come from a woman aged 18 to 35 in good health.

The CDR3 DNA follows: TGTGCCAGCAGTTACTCAAGCAGGCGCTACAATGAGCAGTTCTTC. Protein: CASSYSSRRYNEQFF. The chain recombines TRBV6-5 with TRBJ2-1, with no clear D. Looked up from germline, CDR1 is MNHEY and CDR2 is SVGAGI. Between the trimmed V and J ends, which lost 0 bases and 3 bases, there was a span of 9 bases. This CDR3 has 15 amino acids.

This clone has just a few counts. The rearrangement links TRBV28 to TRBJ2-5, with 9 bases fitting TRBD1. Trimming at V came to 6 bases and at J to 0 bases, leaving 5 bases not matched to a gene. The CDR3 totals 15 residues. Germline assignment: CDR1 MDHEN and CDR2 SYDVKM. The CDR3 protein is CASSRDRVYQETQYF. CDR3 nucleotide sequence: TGTGCCAGCAGCCGGGACAGGGTGTACCAAGAGACCCAGTACTTC. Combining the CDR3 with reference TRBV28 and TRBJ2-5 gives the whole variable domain DVKVTQSSRYLVKRTGEKVFLECVQDMDHENMFWYRQDPGLGLRLIYFSYDVKMKEKGDIPEGYSVSREKKERFSLILESASTNQTSMYLCASSRDRVYQETQYFGPGTRLLVL.

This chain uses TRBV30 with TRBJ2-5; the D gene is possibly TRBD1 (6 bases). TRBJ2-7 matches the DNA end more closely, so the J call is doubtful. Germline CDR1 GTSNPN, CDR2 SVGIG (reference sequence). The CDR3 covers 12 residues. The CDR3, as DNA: TGTGCCTGGAGTGAACAGGGAATCGAGCAGTACTTC. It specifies CAWSEQGIEQYF.

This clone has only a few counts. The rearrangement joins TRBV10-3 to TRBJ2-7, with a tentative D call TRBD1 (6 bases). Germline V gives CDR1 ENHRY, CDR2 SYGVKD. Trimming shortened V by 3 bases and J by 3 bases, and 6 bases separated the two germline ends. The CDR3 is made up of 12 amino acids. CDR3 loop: CAISEQGYEQYV. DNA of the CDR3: TGTGCCATCAGTGAACAGGGCTACGAGCAGTACGTC.

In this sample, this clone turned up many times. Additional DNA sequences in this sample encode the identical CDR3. CDR3 protein: CASSVDTDTQYF. The CDR3 region has the DNA TGTGCCAGCAGCGTAGACACAGATACGCAGTATTTT. This chain uses TRBV9 with TRBJ2-3; unclear D gene. Germline V CDR1 and CDR2: SGDLS, YYNGEE. V dropped 0 bases and J dropped 2 bases, with 1 base sitting between them. The CDR3 length is 12 residues.

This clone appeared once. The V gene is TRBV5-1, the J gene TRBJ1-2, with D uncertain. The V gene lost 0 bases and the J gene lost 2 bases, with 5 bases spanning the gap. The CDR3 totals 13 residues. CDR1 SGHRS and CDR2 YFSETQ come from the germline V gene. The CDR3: CASSLGGNYGYTF. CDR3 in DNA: TGCGCCAGCAGCTTGGGCGGGAACTATGGCTACACCTTC.

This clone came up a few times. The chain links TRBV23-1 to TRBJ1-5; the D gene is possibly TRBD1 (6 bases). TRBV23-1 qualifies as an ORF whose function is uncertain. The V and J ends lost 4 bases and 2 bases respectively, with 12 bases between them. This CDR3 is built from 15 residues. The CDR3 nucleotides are TGCGCCAGCAGTCGATGGGGGGCCGGCAATCAGCCCCAGCATTTT. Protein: CASSRWGAGNQPQHF.

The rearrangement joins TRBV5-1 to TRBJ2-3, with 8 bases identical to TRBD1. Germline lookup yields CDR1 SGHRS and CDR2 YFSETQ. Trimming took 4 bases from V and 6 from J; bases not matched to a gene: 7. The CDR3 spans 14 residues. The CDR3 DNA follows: TGCGCCAGCAGCGCGACAGGGGCGAGGGATACGCAGTATTTT. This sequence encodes CASSATGARDTQYF.

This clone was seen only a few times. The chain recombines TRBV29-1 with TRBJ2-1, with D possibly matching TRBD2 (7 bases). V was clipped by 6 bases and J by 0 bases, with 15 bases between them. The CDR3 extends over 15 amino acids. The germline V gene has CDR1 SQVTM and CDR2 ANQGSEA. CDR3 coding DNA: TGCAGCGTCGGACGCGGGGGCCACTCCTACAATGAGCAGTTCTTC. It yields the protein CSVGRGGHSYNEQFF.

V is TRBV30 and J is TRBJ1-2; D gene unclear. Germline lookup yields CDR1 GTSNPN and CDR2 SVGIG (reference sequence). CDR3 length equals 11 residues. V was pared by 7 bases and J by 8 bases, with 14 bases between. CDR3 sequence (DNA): TGTGCCTCGACGATAAGGGAAGGCTACACCTTC. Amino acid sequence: CASTIREGYTF.

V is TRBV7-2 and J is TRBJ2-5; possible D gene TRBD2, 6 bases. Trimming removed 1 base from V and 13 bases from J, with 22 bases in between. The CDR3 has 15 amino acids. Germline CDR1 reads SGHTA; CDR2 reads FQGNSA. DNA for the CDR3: TGTGCCAGCAGCTTAGTTTCCACCGGGACTTTAAGCTTGTACTTC. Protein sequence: CASSLVSTGTLSLYF. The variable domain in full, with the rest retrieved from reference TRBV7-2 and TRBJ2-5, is GAGVSQSPSNKVTEKGKDVELRCDPISGHTALYWYRQSLGQGLEFLIYFQGNSAPDKSGLPSDRFSAERTGGSVSTLTIQRTQQEDSAVYLCASSLVSTGTLSLYFGPGTRLLVL.

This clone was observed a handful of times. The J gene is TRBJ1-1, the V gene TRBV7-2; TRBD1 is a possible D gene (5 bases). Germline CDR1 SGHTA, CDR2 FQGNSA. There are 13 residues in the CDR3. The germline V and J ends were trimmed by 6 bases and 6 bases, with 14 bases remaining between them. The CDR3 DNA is TGTGCCAGCAGTGACTTGACAGTCGCTGAAGCTTTCTTT. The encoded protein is CASSDLTVAEAFF.

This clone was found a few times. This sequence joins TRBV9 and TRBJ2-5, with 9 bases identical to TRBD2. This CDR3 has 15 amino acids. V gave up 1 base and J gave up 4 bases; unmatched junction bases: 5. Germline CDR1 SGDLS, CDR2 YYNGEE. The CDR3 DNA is TGTGCCAGCAGCGTACTAGCGGGGAGGGCAGAGACCCAGTACTTC. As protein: CASSVLAGRAETQYF.

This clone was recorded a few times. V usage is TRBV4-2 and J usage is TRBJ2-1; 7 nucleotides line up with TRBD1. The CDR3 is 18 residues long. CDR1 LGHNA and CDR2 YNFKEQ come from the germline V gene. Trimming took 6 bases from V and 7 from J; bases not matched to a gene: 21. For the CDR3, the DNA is TGTGCCAGCAGGCCAGGCGAAGAGCTCCGGGACAGACGAAATGAGCAGTTCTTC. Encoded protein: CASRPGEELRDRRNEQFF.

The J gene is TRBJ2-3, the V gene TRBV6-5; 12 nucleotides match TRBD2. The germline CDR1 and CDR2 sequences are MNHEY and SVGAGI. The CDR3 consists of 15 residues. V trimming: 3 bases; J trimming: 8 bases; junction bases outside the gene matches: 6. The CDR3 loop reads CASSYLGLAGFTQYF. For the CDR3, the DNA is TGTGCCAGCAGTTATTTGGGACTAGCGGGTTTTACGCAGTATTTT.

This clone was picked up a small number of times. CDR3 sequence reads: CASTGQGRASYEQYF. For the CDR3, the DNA is TGTGCCAGCACCGGCCAGGGTAGGGCCTCCTACGAGCAGTACTTC. The chain joins TRBV27 to TRBJ2-7, with D tentatively TRBD1 (5 bases). Germline V gene data show CDR1 as MNHEY and CDR2 as SMNVEV (reference sequence). CDR3 length: 15 residues. Trimming removed 7 bases from V and 0 bases from J, with 16 bases in between.

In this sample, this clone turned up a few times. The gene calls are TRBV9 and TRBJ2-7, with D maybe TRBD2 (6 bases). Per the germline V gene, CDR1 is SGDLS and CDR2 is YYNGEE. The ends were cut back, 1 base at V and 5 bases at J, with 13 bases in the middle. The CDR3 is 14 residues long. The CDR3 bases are TGTGCCAGCAGCGTATCCGGGAGATCGGACGAGCAGTACTTC. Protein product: CASSVSGRSDEQYF.

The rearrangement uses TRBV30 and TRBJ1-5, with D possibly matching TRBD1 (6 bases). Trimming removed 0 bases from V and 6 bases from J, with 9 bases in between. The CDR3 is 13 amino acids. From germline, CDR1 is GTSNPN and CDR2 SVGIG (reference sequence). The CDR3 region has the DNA TGTGCCTGGAGTGTACCCAGGGGTCAGCCCCAGCATTTT. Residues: CAWSVPRGQPQHF.

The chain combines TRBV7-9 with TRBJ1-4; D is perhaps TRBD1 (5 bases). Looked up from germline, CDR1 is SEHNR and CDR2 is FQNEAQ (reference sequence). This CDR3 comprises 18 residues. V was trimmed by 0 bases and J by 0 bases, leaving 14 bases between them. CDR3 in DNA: TGTGCCAGCAGCTTAGCGCCCGGAGGGACGTCAACTAATGAAAAACTGTTTTTT. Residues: CASSLAPGGTSTNEKLFF.

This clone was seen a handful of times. As DNA, the CDR3 is TGCGCCAGCAGCGCAGGACTAGCGGGAACCCAAAGCACAGATACGCAGTATTTT. Amino acids: CASSAGLAGTQSTDTQYF. This chain connects TRBV4-1 to TRBJ2-3; TRBD2 aligns across 12 bases. This CDR3 is built from 18 residues. Germline values: CDR1 MGHRA, CDR2 YSYEKL. V trimming: 5 bases; J trimming: 0 bases; junction bases outside the gene matches: 9.

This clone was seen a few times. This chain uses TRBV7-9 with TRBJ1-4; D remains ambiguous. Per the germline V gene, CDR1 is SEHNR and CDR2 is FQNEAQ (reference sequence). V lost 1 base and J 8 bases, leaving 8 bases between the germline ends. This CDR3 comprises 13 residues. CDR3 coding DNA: TGTGCCAGCAGCTTAGGTCCGGGGGAAAAACTGTTTTTT. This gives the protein CASSLGPGEKLFF.

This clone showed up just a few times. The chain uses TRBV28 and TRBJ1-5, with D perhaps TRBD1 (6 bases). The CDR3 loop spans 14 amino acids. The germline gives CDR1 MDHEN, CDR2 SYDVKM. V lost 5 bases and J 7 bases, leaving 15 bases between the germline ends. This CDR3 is CASSEQGSGQPQHF. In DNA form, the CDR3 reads TGTGCCAGCAGTGAACAGGGATCAGGCCAGCCCCAGCATTTT.

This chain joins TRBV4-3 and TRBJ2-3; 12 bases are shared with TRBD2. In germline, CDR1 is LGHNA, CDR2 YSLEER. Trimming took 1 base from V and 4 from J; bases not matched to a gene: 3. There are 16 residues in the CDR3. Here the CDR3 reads CASSQASSGRADTQYF. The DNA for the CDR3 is TGCGCCAGCAGCCAAGCCTCTAGCGGGAGGGCAGATACGCAGTATTTT.

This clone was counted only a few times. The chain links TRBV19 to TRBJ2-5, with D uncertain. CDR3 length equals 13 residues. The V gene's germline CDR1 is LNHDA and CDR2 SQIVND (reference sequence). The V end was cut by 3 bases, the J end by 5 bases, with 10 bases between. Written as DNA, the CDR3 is TGTGCCAGTAGTATCGGCCTTGCGGAGACCCAGTACTTC. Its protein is CASSIGLAETQYF.